A single sample is the source of the 24 T cell receptor beta chains below, sequenced in a study of shared clonotypes between healthy human individuals. Produced via immunoSEQ multiplex PCR; TCRdb's table is partial and in-frame only. The sample carries over 400,000 clones, 65% to 85% recorded once. Sequences were obtained from PBMCs. The receptors derive from a woman aged 40-49 years in good health. Some clones in this sample may be carry-over from other donors' samples.

This rearrangement joins TRBV29-1 to TRBJ1-1; tentative D call: TRBD1 (5 bases). V lost 7 bases, J lost 1 base, and 16 bases lay in between. This CDR3 region has 14 residues. Germline V CDR1 and CDR2: SQVTM, ANQGSEA. Written as DNA, the CDR3 is TGCAGCGCCAATAGGGGAATTGGGAACACTGAAGCTTTCTTT. Protein: CSANRGIGNTEAFF.

This clone was found a few times. It differs at one base from a far larger clone, so likely a read error. The chain couples TRBV6-6 to TRBJ2-7, with D unresolved. Germline V gives CDR1 MNHNY, CDR2 SVGAGI (reference sequence). Trimming left V 3 bases short and J 3 bases short, with 3 bases between. The CDR3 contains 11 residues. CDR3 sequence: CASSYNYEQYF. The CDR3 nucleotides are TGTGCCAGCAGTTATAACTACGAGCAGTACTTC.

With regard to this clone: Given a far larger clone just one base away, this is likely a sequencing read error. V gene TRBV30 combines with J gene TRBJ2-5, with D perhaps assigned TRBD1 or TRBD2 (6 bases each). V lost 3 bases and J 7 bases, leaving 15 bases between the germline ends. The germline CDR1 and CDR2 sequences are GTSNPN and SVGIG (reference sequence). CDR3 length equals 13 residues. The CDR3 reads CAWSGTRGGTQYF. Here the CDR3 DNA reads TGTGCCTGGAGCGGGACTCGAGGGGGGACCCAGTACTTC.

The genes are TRBV28 and TRBJ2-7, with D maybe TRBD1 (6 bases). This CDR3 has 17 amino acids. CDR1 is MDHEN and CDR2 is SYDVKM in the germline V gene. Between the trimmed V and J ends, which lost 5 bases and 2 bases, there was a span of 22 bases. The CDR3 coding sequence is TGTGCCAGCAGTCGAGCCCTATCAGGGGTCTTGACCTACGAGCAGTACTTC. This gives the protein CASSRALSGVLTYEQYF.

The chain carries TRBV18 and TRBJ2-1; 9 nucleotides agree with TRBD2. CDR1 and CDR2 (germline): KGHSH, LQKENI. The CDR3 sequence is 15 residues long. V was pared by 4 bases and J by 9 bases, with 10 bases of the junction left unmatched. The CDR3 nucleotides read TGTGCCAGCTCACTAGCGGGAGTTGGGTTAGGTGAGCAGTTCTTC. Protein: CASSLAGVGLGEQFF.

A remark on this clone: A far larger clone lies a single base away; this is likely a read error. The rearrangement joins TRBV25-1 to TRBJ1-1; maybe TRBD1 (5 bases). The CDR3 covers 12 residues. Germline V gene lookup returns CDR1 MGHDK and CDR2 SYGVNS. The CDR3 coding sequence is TGTGCCAGCAGGGGACTGAACACTGAAACTTTCTTT. As protein: CASRGLNTETFF.

The sample holds many counts of this clone. This sequence joins TRBV7-8 and TRBJ2-1, with 7 bases aligning to TRBD2. The CDR3 sequence is 16 residues long. The germline gives CDR1 SGHVS, CDR2 FQNEAQ. Trimming removed 5 bases from V and 0 bases from J; junction bases left unmatched: 7. The CDR3 coding sequence is TGTGCCAGCAGCCTGGTGGGGGGGATCTCCTACAATGAGCAGTTCTTC. Translation: CASSLVGGISYNEQFF.

This clone was seen many times. The chain joins TRBV25-1 to TRBJ2-5; TRBD1 or TRBD2 may be the D gene (5 bases each). Germline values: CDR1 MGHDK, CDR2 SYGVNS. The CDR3 runs to 13 residues. Trimming cost V 8 bases and J 5 bases, with 15 bases left between them. CDR3 loop: CASGVRGFETQYF. DNA for the CDR3: TGTGCCAGCGGCGTGAGGGGTTTTGAGACCCAGTACTTC.

This chain links TRBV28 with TRBJ2-1; 10 nucleotides align to TRBD2. The CDR3 extends over 16 amino acids. Germline CDR1 is MDHEN and CDR2 is SYDVKM. After removal of 5 bases from V and 8 bases from J, the junction contained 12 bases not matched to a gene. CDR3 residues: CASSGIAGGVNDEQFF. The CDR3 coding sequence is TGTGCCAGCAGTGGAATAGCGGGAGGAGTTAACGATGAGCAGTTCTTC.

Worth noting for this clone: This probably arose from a read error, given a far larger clone one base away. The V and J genes are TRBV4-2 and TRBJ1-5, with D possibly TRBD1 on 5 matching bases. Looked up from germline, CDR1 is LGHNA and CDR2 is YNFKEQ. V was clipped by 1 base and J by 5 bases, with 12 bases between them. The CDR3 is 15 residues long. The CDR3 sequence is CASSQGSGSHQPQHF. CDR3 in DNA: TGTGCCAGCAGCCAAGGTTCAGGGAGCCATCAGCCCCAGCATTTT.

The chain recombines TRBV6-1 with TRBJ2-1; D is undetermined. The CDR3 runs 10 residues. The V gene lost 5 bases and the J gene lost 4 bases, with 0 bases spanning the gap. Germline lookup yields CDR1 MNHNS and CDR2 SASEGT. CDR3 protein: CASSYNEQFF. CDR3 in DNA: TGTGCCAGCAGTTACAATGAGCAGTTCTTC.

For this clone: The sample holds other DNA sequences that translate to the same CDR3. The J gene is TRBJ2-7, the V gene TRBV6-6, with unresolved D. The germline gives CDR1 MNHNY, CDR2 SVGAGI (reference sequence). The CDR3 has 11 amino acids. Here the CDR3 reads CAVRGNYEQYF. CDR3 bases: TGTGCAGTCCGTGGTAACTACGAGCAGTACTTC.

This sequence joins TRBV5-1 and TRBJ2-7; D gene ambiguous. Trimming left V 0 bases short and J 6 bases short, with 13 bases between. The CDR3 sequence is 14 residues long. From germline, CDR1 is SGHRS and CDR2 YFSETQ. The CDR3 reads CASSLVVGSREQYF. The CDR3 DNA reads TGCGCCAGCAGCTTGGTCGTCGGTAGTCGCGAGCAGTACTTC. Supplemented by reference TRBV5-1 and TRBJ2-7, the full variable domain reads KAGVTQTPRYLIKTRGQQVTLSCSPISGHRSVSWYQQTPGQGLQFLFEYFSETQRNKGNFPGRFSGRQFSNSRSEMNVSTLELGDSALYLCASSLVVGSREQYFGPGTRLTVT.

The V call is TRBV21-1, the J call TRBJ2-7; the table's D call TRBD2 went unverified against the DNA. TRBV21-1 is flagged as a pseudogene. This CDR3 has 15 residues. CDR3 protein: CASSPISGRTREQYF. Here the CDR3 DNA reads TGTGCCAGCAGCCCCATTAGCGGGAGAACTCGCGAGCAGTACTTC.

V usage is TRBV18 and J usage is TRBJ2-2; 7 bases agree with TRBD1. Losses at the gene ends were 3 bases for V and 5 bases for J; bases not matched to a gene: 6. The CDR3 totals 15 residues. Germline V lookup: CDR1 KGHSH, CDR2 LQKENI. CDR3 nucleotide sequence: TGTGCCAGCTCACCCGTGACAGGGAAAACCGGGGAGCTGTTTTTT. This codes for CASSPVTGKTGELFF.

The V call is TRBV5-8, the J call TRBJ2-3, with D possibly being TRBD1 or TRBD2 (5 bases each). The CDR3 is 16 amino acids. CDR1 and CDR2 from the germline V gene are SGHTS and YDEGEE. Trimming shortened V by 0 bases and J by 4 bases, and 15 bases separated the two germline ends. CDR3 sequence reads: CASSLGVTRGADTQYF. In DNA, the CDR3 is TGTGCCAGCAGCTTGGGGGTAACTAGGGGCGCAGATACGCAGTATTTT.

The chain couples TRBV7-9 to TRBJ1-4, with 8 positions matching TRBD1. The junction had 13 bases not matched to a gene; V was cut back by 5 bases and J by 2 bases. Germline loops: CDR1 SEHNR, CDR2 FQNEAQ (reference sequence). The CDR3 length is 18 residues. The chain's CDR3 is CASSRNTARQGTNEKLFF. The DNA of the CDR3 is TGTGCCAGCAGCCGCAACACGGCGAGACAGGGGACTAATGAAAAACTGTTTTTT. The complete variable domain, with remaining parts taken from reference TRBV7-9 and TRBJ1-4, reads DTGVSQNPRHKITKRGQNVTFRCDPISEHNRLYWYRQTLGQGPEFLTYFQNEAQLEKSRLLSDRFSAERPKGSFSTLEIQRTEQGDSAMYLCASSRNTARQGTNEKLFFGSGTQLSVL.

Comments on this clone: This CDR3 is also generated by other DNA sequences in the sample. The chain uses TRBV20-1 and TRBJ2-7, with D perhaps TRBD1 (5 bases). The CDR3 totals 11 residues. The germline V gene encodes CDR1 DFQATT and CDR2 SNEGSKA (reference sequence). Deletions cut 5 bases from V and 1 base from J, with 6 bases between. For the CDR3, the DNA is TGCAGTGCTCGACAGTCCTACGAGCAGTACTTC. Amino acid sequence: CSARQSYEQYF.

V is TRBV5-6 and J is TRBJ2-5, with D perhaps TRBD2 (5 bases). Germline V lookup: CDR1 SGHDT, CDR2 YYEEEE. The CDR3 has 12 residues. The germline V and J ends were trimmed by 5 bases and 4 bases, with 9 bases remaining between them. DNA of the CDR3: TGTGCCAGCAGTCTTGCGGGAGAGACCCAGTACTTC. This codes for CASSLAGETQYF. Full variable domain (rest looked up from reference TRBV5-6 and TRBJ2-5): DAGVTQSPTHLIKTRGQQVTLRCSPKSGHDTVSWYQQALGQGPQFIFQYYEEEERQRGNFPDRFSGHQFPNYSSELNVNALLLGDSALYLCASSLAGETQYFGPGTRLLVL.

As DNA, the CDR3 is TGTGCCTGGAGCAGAGGGACTATATCCGACAATGAGCAGTTCTTC. Amino acids: CAWSRGTISDNEQFF. V gene TRBV30 combines with J gene TRBJ2-1; 7 positions agree with TRBD2. Per the germline V gene, CDR1 is GTSNPN and CDR2 is SVGIG (reference sequence). Trimming at V came to 3 bases and at J to 5 bases, leaving 10 bases not matched to a gene. The CDR3 is made up of 15 amino acids.

This clone was observed a single time. The chain is built from TRBV6-6 and TRBJ2-7; tentatively, D is TRBD1 or TRBD2 (5 bases each). The V gene lost 5 bases and the J gene lost 5 bases, with 13 bases spanning the gap. Looked up from germline, CDR1 is MNHNY and CDR2 is SVGAGI (reference sequence). CDR3 length: 13 amino acids. CDR3 in amino acids: CASSPQRGNEQYF. The CDR3 nucleotides read TGTGCCAGCAGTCCCCAGAGGGGCAACGAGCAGTACTTC.

V is TRBV10-1 and J is TRBJ1-1, with no clear D. Germline V gives CDR1 WNHNN, CDR2 SYGVQD (reference sequence). The V end lost 1 base, the J end lost 3 bases, and 6 bases lay between the germline ends. The CDR3 is made up of 13 amino acids. CDR3 sequence (DNA): TGCGCCAGCAGTGAGTTTACGTACACTGAAGCTTTCTTT. Its protein product is CASSEFTYTEAFF.

V usage is TRBV10-3 and J usage is TRBJ1-5; D gene uncertain. Trimming took 3 bases from V and 5 from J, leaving 14 bases between them. The length of the CDR3 is 15 residues. CDR1 is ENHRY, CDR2 SYGVKD, per germline. CDR3 amino acids: CAISERREGYQPQHF. CDR3 sequence (DNA): TGTGCCATCAGTGAAAGACGGGAAGGTTATCAGCCCCAGCATTTT.

For the CDR3, the DNA is TGTGCCAGCAGCTGGGACAGCGTCCAAGAGACCCAGTACTTC. Residues: CASSWDSVQETQYF. The J gene is TRBJ2-5, the V gene TRBV27, with 7 bases identical to TRBD1. The V gene's germline CDR1 is MNHEY and CDR2 SMNVEV (reference sequence). Trimming removed 6 bases from V and 1 base from J; junction bases left unmatched: 5. The CDR3 has 14 amino acids.